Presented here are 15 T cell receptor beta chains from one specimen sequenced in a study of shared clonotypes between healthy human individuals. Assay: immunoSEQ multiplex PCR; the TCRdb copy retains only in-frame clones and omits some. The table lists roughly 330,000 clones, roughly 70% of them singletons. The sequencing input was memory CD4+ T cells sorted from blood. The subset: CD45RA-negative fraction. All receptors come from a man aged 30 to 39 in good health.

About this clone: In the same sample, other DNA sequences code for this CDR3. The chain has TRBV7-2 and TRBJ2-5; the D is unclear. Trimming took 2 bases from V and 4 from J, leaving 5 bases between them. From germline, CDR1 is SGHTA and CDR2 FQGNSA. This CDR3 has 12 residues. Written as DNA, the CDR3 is TGTGCCAGCAGCTTAAATAGAGAGACCCAGTACTTC. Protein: CASSLNRETQYF.

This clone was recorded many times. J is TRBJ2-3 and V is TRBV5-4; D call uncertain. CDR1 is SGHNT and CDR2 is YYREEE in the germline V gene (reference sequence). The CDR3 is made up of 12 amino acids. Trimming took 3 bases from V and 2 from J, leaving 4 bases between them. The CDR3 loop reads CASSWDTDTQYF. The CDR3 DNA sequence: TGTGCCAGCAGCTGGGACACAGATACGCAGTATTTT.

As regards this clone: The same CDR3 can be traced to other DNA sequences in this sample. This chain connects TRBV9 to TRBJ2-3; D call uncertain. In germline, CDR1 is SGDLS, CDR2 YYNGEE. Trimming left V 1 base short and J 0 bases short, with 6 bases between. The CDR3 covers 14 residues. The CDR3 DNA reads TGTGCCAGCAGCGTACGTGGAAGCACAGATACGCAGTATTTT. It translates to CASSVRGSTDTQYF. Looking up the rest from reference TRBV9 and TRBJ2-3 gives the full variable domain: DSGVTQTPKHLITATGQRVTLRCSPRSGDLSVYWYQQSLDQGLQFLIQYYNGEERAKGNILERFSAQQFPDLHSELNLSSLELGDSALYFCASSVRGSTDTQYFGPGTRLTVL.

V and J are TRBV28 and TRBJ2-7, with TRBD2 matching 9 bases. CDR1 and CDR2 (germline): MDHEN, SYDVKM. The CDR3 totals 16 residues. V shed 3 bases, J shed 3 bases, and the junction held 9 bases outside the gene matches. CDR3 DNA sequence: TGTGCCAGCAGTTTCTCCCTAGCGGGACTCGACTACGAGCAGTACTTC. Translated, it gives CASSFSLAGLDYEQYF.

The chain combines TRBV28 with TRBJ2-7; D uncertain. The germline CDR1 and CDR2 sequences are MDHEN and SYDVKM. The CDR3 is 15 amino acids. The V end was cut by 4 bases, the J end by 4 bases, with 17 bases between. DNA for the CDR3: TGTGCCAGCAGTTCTCCGGGCGTTCTGCTGTACGAGCAGTACTTC. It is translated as CASSSPGVLLYEQYF.

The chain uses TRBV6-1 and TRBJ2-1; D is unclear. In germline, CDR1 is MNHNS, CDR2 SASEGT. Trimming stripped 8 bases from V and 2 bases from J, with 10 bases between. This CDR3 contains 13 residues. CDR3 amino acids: CASRVDPYNEQFF. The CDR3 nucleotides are TGTGCCAGCCGGGTTGACCCCTACAATGAGCAGTTCTTC.

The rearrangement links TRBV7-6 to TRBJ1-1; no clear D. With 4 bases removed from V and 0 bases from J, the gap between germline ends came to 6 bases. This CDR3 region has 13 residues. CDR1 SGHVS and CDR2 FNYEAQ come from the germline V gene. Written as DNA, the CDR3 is TGTGCCAGCAGCTCCACAGTGAACACTGAAGCTTTCTTT. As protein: CASSSTVNTEAFF. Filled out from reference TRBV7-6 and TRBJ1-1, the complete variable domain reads GAGVSQSPRYKVTKRGQDVALRCDPISGHVSLYWYRQALGQGPEFLTYFNYEAQQDKSGLPNDRFSAERPEGSISTLTIQRTEQRDSAMYRCASSSTVNTEAFFGQGTRLTVV.

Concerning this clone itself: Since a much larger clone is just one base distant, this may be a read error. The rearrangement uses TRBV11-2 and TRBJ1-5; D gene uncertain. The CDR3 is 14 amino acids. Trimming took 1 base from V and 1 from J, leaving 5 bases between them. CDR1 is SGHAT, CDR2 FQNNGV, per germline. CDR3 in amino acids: CASSLGPSNQPQHF. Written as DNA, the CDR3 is TGTGCCAGCAGCTTAGGGCCGAGCAATCAGCCCCAGCATTTT. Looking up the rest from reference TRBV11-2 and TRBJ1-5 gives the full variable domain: EAGVAQSPRYKIIEKRQSVAFWCNPISGHATLYWYQQILGQGPKLLIQFQNNGVVDDSQLPKDRFSAERLKGVDSTLKIQPAKLEDSAVYLCASSLGPSNQPQHFGDGTRLSIL.

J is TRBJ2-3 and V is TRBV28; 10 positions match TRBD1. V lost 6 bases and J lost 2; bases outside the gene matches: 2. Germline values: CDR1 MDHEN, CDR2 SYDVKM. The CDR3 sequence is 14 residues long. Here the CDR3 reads CASRGQGTTDTQYF. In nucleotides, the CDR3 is TGTGCCAGCAGGGGACAGGGGACCACAGATACGCAGTATTTT.

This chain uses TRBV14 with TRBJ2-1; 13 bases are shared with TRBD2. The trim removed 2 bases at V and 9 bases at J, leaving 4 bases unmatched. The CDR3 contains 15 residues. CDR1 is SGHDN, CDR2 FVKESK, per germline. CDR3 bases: TGTGCCAGCAGCCAATCACTAGCGGGAGGGGGTGAGCAGTTCTTC. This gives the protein CASSQSLAGGGEQFF.

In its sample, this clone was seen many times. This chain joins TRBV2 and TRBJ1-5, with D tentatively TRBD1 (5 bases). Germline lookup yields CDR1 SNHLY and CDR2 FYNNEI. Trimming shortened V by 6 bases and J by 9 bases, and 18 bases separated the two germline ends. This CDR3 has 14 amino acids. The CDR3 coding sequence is TGTGCCAGCAGAGGCCGGGACGGGTTGGGGCCCCAGCATTTT. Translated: CASRGRDGLGPQHF. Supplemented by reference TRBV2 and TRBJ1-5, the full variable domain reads EPEVTQTPSHQVTQMGQEVILRCVPISNHLYFYWYRQILGQKVEFLVSFYNNEISEKSEIFDDQFSVERPDGSNFTLKIRSTKLEDSAMYFCASRGRDGLGPQHFGDGTRLSIL.

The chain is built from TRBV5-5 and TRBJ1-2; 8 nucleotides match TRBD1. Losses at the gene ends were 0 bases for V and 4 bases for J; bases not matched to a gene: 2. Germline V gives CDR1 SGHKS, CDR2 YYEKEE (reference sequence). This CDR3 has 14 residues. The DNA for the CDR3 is TGTGCCAGCAGCTTGGAAGGGACAGGCTATGGCTACACCTTC. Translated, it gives CASSLEGTGYGYTF.

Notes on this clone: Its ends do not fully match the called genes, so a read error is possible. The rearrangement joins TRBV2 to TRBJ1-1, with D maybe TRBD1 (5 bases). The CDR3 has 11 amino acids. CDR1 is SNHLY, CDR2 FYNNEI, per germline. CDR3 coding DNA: TGTGCCAGCAGAGAAGGGACCGAAGCTTTCTTT. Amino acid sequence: CASREGTEAFF.

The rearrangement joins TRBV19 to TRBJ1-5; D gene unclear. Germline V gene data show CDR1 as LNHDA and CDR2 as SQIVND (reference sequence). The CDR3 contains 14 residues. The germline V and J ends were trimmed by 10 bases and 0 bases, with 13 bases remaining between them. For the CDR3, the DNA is TGTGCCACGCAGTTCGGAAATAGCAATCAGCCCCAGCATTTT. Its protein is CATQFGNSNQPQHF.

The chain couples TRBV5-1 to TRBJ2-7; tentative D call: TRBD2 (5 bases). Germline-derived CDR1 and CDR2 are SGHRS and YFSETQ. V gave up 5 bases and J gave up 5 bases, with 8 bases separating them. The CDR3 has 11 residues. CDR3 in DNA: TGCGCCAGCAGGCTGGAGGACGAGCAGTACTTC. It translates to CASRLEDEQYF.